This T cell receptor (beta chain) was found in a study of blood T cell repertoires in COVID-19. Looking at the study overall: Some COVID-19 samples were acute and others convalescent; all came from the United States, Italy and Spain.

Adults between roughly 18 and 100 years of age took part from 20 to 25 US areas. Participants had their cohort set by participant-reported clinical history. Data came from immunoSEQ multiplex PCR; TCRdb stores just in-frame clones and leaves some out. The sample comprises some 120,000 clones, roughly 80% of which are singletons, and 15% to 20% rests with the top ten. The germline V gene has CDR1 SGHDN and CDR2 FVKESK. With V trimmed by 1 base and J by 5 bases, 6 bases remained unmatched. This CDR3 comprises 16 residues. V gene TRBV14 combines with J gene TRBJ2-2, with TRBD2 identical over 8 bases. This clonotype was obtained from a man aged 30 to 39 who had recovered from COVID-19. The specimen sequenced was PBMCs or T cells enriched from blood (not recorded which). The CDR3 DNA reads as TGTGCCAGCAGCCAAGGGCTAGCGGGCCCAACCGGGGAGCTGTTTTTT. Encoded protein: CASSQGLAGPTGELFF.